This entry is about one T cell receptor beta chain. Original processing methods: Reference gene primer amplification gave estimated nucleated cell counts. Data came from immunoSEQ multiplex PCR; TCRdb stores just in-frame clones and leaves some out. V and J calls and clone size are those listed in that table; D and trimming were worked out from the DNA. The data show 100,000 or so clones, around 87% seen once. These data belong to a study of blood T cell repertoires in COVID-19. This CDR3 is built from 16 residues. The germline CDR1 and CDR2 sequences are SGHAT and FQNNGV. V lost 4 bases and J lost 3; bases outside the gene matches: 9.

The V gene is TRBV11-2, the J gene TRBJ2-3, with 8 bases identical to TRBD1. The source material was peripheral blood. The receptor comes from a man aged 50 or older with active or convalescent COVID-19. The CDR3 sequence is CASSSALGQGTDTQYF. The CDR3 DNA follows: TGTGCCAGCAGCTCAGCCCTTGGACAGGGAACAGATACGCAGTATTTT.